The sequence of this T cell receptor (beta chain) was determined in a study of T cells after posttransplantation cyclophosphamide. Using immunoSEQ multiplex PCR, the repertoire was profiled, and TCRdb retains in-frame clones only, with some absent. The table has roughly 11,000 clones, over 70% seen once. This clone was recorded only once. Sampled 1 year posttransplant, controls received myeloablative marrow transplants, methotrexate and a calcineurin inhibitor. This TCR came from a male patient in his 30s who received an allogeneic stem cell transplant from an unrelated donor, was CMV-positive, and had acute GVHD only. Some T cells could come from the graft donor. This specimen consisted of PBMCs, obtained around 55 weeks after allogeneic stem cell transplant with calcineurin inhibitor and methotrexate.

In DNA, the CDR3 is TGCGCCAGCAGCCGGATACTTACAGGCAATCAGCCCCAGCATTTT. Its translation: CASSRILTGNQPQHF. The chain combines TRBV4-1 with TRBJ1-5, with D hard to call. Trimming stripped 4 bases from V and 2 bases from J, with 12 bases between. There are 15 residues in the CDR3. Germline CDR1 MGHRA, CDR2 YSYEKL.